This T cell receptor (beta chain) derives from a study of vaccination effects on CD4 cells after COVID-19. Concerning this clone itself: What it binds is not known.

Germline values: CDR1 MDHEN, CDR2 SYDVKM. The V end lost 9 bases, the J end lost 4 bases, and 13 bases lay between the germline ends. This CDR3 region has 13 residues. Cultured cells yielded isolated CD4+ T cells after about ten days. IL-2 medium supplanted half the medium on days 3 and 7. Assay used: immunoSEQ multiplex PCR; TCRdb lists only in-frame clones, some missing. The sample yields 45,000 to 50,000 clones, around 67% seen once. The sequencing used CD4+ T cells from PBMCs cultured without peptide, collected before COVID-19 vaccination. This receptor was obtained from a human donor who received a COVID-19 vaccine. The genes are TRBV28 and TRBJ1-3; D is perhaps TRBD1 (5 bases). The CDR3 here is CASQGGEGNTIYF. For the CDR3, the DNA is TGTGCCAGTCAGGGAGGAGAAGGAAACACCATATATTTT.